The source of this T cell receptor beta chain is a study of blood T cell repertoires in COVID-19. Study-level information: Sites in the United States, Italy and Spain provided acute and convalescent COVID-19 samples. The cDNA or gDNA used as material had been derived from T cells, B-cell-depleted T cells, or PBMCs.

This clone was detected only once. Authors' methods: Estimated nucleated cell counts came from reference gene primer amplification. Clones were read by immunoSEQ multiplex PCR, and TCRdb kept only the in-frame ones, dropping some. D and trimming come from the DNA, and the V and J calls and clone size come from that table. Here the sample spans roughly 40,000 clones, approximately 88% being singletons. This CDR3 is built from 14 residues. Trimming took 2 bases from V and 3 from J; bases not matched to a gene: 3. The germline gives CDR1 LGHDT, CDR2 YNNKEL (reference sequence). The sequenced sample consisted of peripheral blood. This receptor was obtained from a woman in her 70s with acute or convalescent COVID-19. The chain has TRBV3-1 (or the pseudogene TRBV3-2) and TRBJ1-2, with TRBD1 matching 7 bases. This CDR3 is CASSQFQGDYGYTF. In DNA, the CDR3 is TGTGCCAGCAGCCAATTTCAGGGGGACTATGGCTACACCTTC.